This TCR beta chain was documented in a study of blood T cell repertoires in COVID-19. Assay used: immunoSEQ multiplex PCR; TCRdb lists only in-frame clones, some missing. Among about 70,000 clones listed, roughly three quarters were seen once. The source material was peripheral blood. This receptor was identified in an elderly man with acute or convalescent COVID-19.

CDR3 nucleotides: TGTGCCATCAGTGAGTCGTCGGGGTTGCGAGGCGAGCAGTACTTC. It encodes CAISESSGLRGEQYF. The chain is built from TRBV10-3 and TRBJ2-7; D perhaps matches TRBD2 (5 bases). This CDR3 comprises 15 residues. Between the trimmed V and J ends, which lost 0 bases and 6 bases, there was a span of 15 bases. CDR1 and CDR2 from the germline V gene are ENHRY and SYGVKD.